This TCR beta chain was captured by sequencing in a study of cytomegalovirus exposure and HLA in healthy donors. Study in general: Assignment to the Caucasian-associated ancestry cluster applied to roughly 80% of the roughly 410 genotyped donors. Regarding the study as a whole: For cytomegalovirus status, the classifier reportedly gave diagnoses with high specificity and sensitivity. Most TCR sequences were rare, but some public TCRs occurred in many donors.

CDR3 length: 17 residues. PCR involved 60 Vbeta and 13 Jbeta primers. Sequenced by immunoSEQ multiplex PCR; TCRdb stores in-frame clones only, minus some. Seen here are under 200,000 clones, approximately 70% observed once, and the top ten hold less than 3.5%. This clone was recorded once. Its antigen remains unknown. Material: PBMCs. The chain uses TRBV12-2 and TRBJ2-7; TRBD2, as called in the table, went unchecked against the DNA. TRBV12-2 is assigned pseudogene status. This receptor was identified in a middle-aged woman in good health and CMV-seropositive. Here the CDR3 reads CASRLAYWRPGIHEQYF. CDR3 nucleotides: TGTGCAAGTCGCTTAGCATATTGGCGGCCCGGGATCCACGAGCAGTACTTC.